The 9 T cell receptor beta chains reported below all come from one sample, sequenced in a study of cytomegalovirus exposure and HLA in healthy donors. Repertoires were generated with immunoSEQ multiplex PCR, while TCRdb's copy carries only in-frame clones and drops some. Of roughly 100,000 clones listed, around 90% are singletons. The source material was PBMCs. The receptor source for this set is a woman between 18 and 30 years old in good health and CMV-seropositive.

The rearrangement joins TRBV6-4 to TRBJ1-1; D gene ambiguous. V shed 3 bases and J shed 0 bases, with 5 bases lying between them. CDR3 length equals 13 residues. CDR1 and CDR2 from the germline V gene are MRHNA and SNTAGT. This CDR3 is CASSDELNTEAFF. The CDR3 coding sequence is TGTGCCAGCAGTGATGAGTTGAACACTGAAGCTTTCTTT.

Here the CDR3 reads CASRGTGESNGYTF. The CDR3, as DNA: TGTGCCAGCAGAGGGACAGGGGAATCCAATGGCTACACCTTC. The chain uses TRBV6-1 and TRBJ1-2; 10 nucleotides agree with TRBD1. The CDR3 is made up of 14 amino acids. V shed 6 bases and J 6 bases; nucleotides not matched to a gene: 7. The germline V gene encodes CDR1 MNHNS and CDR2 SASEGT.

In its sample, this clone was seen once. The J gene is TRBJ1-2, the V gene TRBV28; 8 bases are shared with TRBD1. The CDR3 loop spans 16 amino acids. Unmatched junction bases numbered 9, after V lost 5 bases and J lost 1 base. Germline V lookup: CDR1 MDHEN, CDR2 SYDVKM. This CDR3 is CASSQTPDRVNYGYTF. CDR3 sequence (DNA): TGTGCCAGCAGTCAGACCCCGGACAGGGTTAACTATGGCTACACCTTC.

The chain joins TRBV19 to TRBJ1-2, with D maybe TRBD1 (5 bases). In germline, CDR1 is LNHDA, CDR2 SQIVND (reference sequence). V lost 8 bases and J lost 7, with 17 bases in between. The CDR3 consists of 13 residues. DNA of the CDR3: TGTGCCAGTCAAGAAGAAAACAGGCTTGGCTACACCTTC. It translates to CASQEENRLGYTF.

V and J are TRBV2 and TRBJ1-4; 8 bases agree with TRBD1. Germline CDR1 reads SNHLY; CDR2 reads FYNNEI. The trim removed 6 bases at V and 8 bases at J, leaving 11 bases unmatched. CDR3 length: 15 residues. CDR3 sequence (DNA): TGTGCCAGCAGCGCCCCGACAGGGGCTAGAGAAAAACTGTTTTTT. Translated: CASSAPTGAREKLFF.

The chain couples TRBV2 to TRBJ2-4, with TRBD1 matching 7 bases. Germline CDR1 and CDR2: SNHLY and FYNNEI. J lost 2 bases, V lost 8 bases, and 6 bases had no gene match. The CDR3 has 14 residues. CDR3 residues: CASRLQGPKNIQYF. The CDR3 bases are TGTGCCAGCCGCTTACAGGGGCCCAAAAACATTCAGTACTTC.

CDR3 protein: CASSLKGAVYEQYF. As DNA, the CDR3 is TGTGCCAGCAGTTTAAAGGGGGCTGTCTACGAGCAGTACTTC. The chain joins TRBV28 to TRBJ2-7; TRBD1 matches 7 bases. J was trimmed by 3 bases and V by 2 bases; bases with no gene match: 4. Germline assignment: CDR1 MDHEN and CDR2 SYDVKM. CDR3 length equals 14 residues.

This clone was picked up one time. V is TRBV28 and J is TRBJ2-3; D possibly corresponds to TRBD1 (6 bases). The V and J ends lost 6 bases and 2 bases respectively, with 15 bases between them. Germline values: CDR1 MDHEN, CDR2 SYDVKM. This CDR3 region has 15 residues. CDR3 DNA sequence: TGTGCCAGCAGAAAGCCGGGACAAATCACAGATACGCAGTATTTT. Protein product: CASRKPGQITDTQYF. The variable domain in full, with the rest retrieved from reference TRBV28 and TRBJ2-3, is DVKVTQSSRYLVKRTGEKVFLECVQDMDHENMFWYRQDPGLGLRLIYFSYDVKMKEKGDIPEGYSVSREKKERFSLILESASTNQTSMYLCASRKPGQITDTQYFGPGTRLTVL.

The V and J genes are TRBV27 and TRBJ2-2, with TRBD1 matching over 9 bases. Germline loops: CDR1 MNHEY, CDR2 SMNVEV (reference sequence). After removal of 6 bases from V and 1 base from J, the junction contained 3 bases not matched to a gene. The length of the CDR3 is 15 residues. CDR3 nucleotide sequence: TGTGCCAGCAGCACGGGACAGGGGAACACCGGGGAGCTGTTTTTT. This gives the protein CASSTGQGNTGELFF.